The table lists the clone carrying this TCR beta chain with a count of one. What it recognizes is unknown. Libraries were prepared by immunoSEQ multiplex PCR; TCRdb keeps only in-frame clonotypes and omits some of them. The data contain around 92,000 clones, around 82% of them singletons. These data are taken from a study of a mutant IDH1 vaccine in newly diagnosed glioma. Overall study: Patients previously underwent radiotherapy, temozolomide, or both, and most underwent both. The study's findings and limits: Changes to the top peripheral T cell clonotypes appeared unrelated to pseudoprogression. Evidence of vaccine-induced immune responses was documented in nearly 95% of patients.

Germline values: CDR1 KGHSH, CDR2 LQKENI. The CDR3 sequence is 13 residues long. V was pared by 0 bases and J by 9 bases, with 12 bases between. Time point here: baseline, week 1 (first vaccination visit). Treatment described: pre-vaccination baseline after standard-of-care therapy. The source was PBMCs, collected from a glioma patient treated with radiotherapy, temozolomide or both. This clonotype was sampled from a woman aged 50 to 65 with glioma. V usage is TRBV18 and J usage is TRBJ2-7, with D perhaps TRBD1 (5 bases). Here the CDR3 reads CASSPPAGSGQYF. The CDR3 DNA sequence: TGTGCCAGCTCACCACCTGCAGGGTCCGGGCAGTACTTC.